Each of the 26 T cell receptor beta chains below was sequenced from the same sample in a study of blood T cell repertoires in COVID-19. Some clones are missing from TCRdb's copy, which holds only in-frame ones; the method was immunoSEQ multiplex PCR. Of some 80,000 clones in the sample, roughly 82% are singletons; the top ten hold approximately 12%. Sequencing used peripheral blood. The receptors shown here come from an elderly man with acute or convalescent COVID-19.

The V call is TRBV7-6, the J call TRBJ1-1; D may be TRBD1 (6 bases). The CDR3 has 15 amino acids. Germline CDR1 is SGHVS and CDR2 is FNYEAQ. The V end was cut by 1 base, the J end by 5 bases, with 14 bases between. CDR3 sequence: CASSLVGGALTEAFF. CDR3 nucleotides: TGTGCCAGCAGCTTAGTCGGGGGGGCTCTTACTGAAGCTTTCTTT.

This clone has a handful of counts. The chain is built from TRBV19 and TRBJ1-6, with TRBD1 identical over 8 bases. With 3 bases clipped from V and 5 bases from J, the junction kept 0 bases outside the gene matches. The CDR3 runs to 14 residues. Germline V gives CDR1 LNHDA, CDR2 SQIVND (reference sequence). The CDR3 sequence is CASSMDRDNSPLHF. The CDR3 DNA follows: TGTGCCAGTAGTATGGACAGGGATAATTCACCCCTCCACTTT.

This rearrangement joins TRBV11-2 to TRBJ1-4; D unresolved. The germline V gene has CDR1 SGHAT and CDR2 FQNNGV. There are 15 residues in the CDR3. Trimming shortened V by 5 bases and J by 0 bases, and 10 bases separated the two germline ends. CDR3 nucleotide sequence: TGTGCCAGCAGCCCGGGGAGAGCAACTAATGAAAAACTGTTTTTT. As protein: CASSPGRATNEKLFF.

V and J are TRBV21-1 and TRBJ1-4; the tabulated D call, TRBD1, remains unverified against the DNA. TRBV21-1 is recorded as a pseudogene. The CDR3 runs 17 residues. The CDR3 loop reads CASSKESLDRKNEKLFF. The CDR3 DNA is TGTGCCAGCAGCAAAGAATCCTTAGACAGAAAAAATGAAAAACTGTTTTTT.

CDR3 coding DNA: TGTGCCATCAGTGAGTCGTCAGGGGCGAAATTGCTCGAGCAGTACTTC. This translates into CAISESSGAKLLEQYF. The chain has TRBV10-3 and TRBJ2-7, with D possibly TRBD1 on 6 matching bases. Per the germline V gene, CDR1 is ENHRY and CDR2 is SYGVKD. V lost 0 bases and J 6 bases, leaving 18 bases between the germline ends. The CDR3 runs 16 residues.

The V gene is TRBV10-1, the J gene TRBJ2-7; 7 bases are shared with TRBD1. The CDR3 covers 17 residues. V lost 0 bases, J lost 2 bases, and 10 bases stayed unmatched. Germline assignment: CDR1 WNHNN and CDR2 SYGVQD (reference sequence). CDR3 DNA: TGCGCCAGCAGTGAGTCGATTATGGACAGGACGACCTACGAGCAGTACTTC. Translating gives CASSESIMDRTTYEQYF.

The chain joins TRBV13 to TRBJ1-1, with D maybe TRBD1 (6 bases). The CDR3 extends over 14 amino acids. V gave up 2 bases and J gave up 4 bases, with 11 bases separating them. Germline loops: CDR1 PRHDT, CDR2 FYEKMQ (reference sequence). CDR3 amino acids: CASSLRQGLTEAFF. The CDR3 DNA is TGTGCCAGCAGCTTAAGGCAGGGGCTCACTGAAGCTTTCTTT.

V usage is TRBV7-3 and J usage is TRBJ2-5; tentatively, D is TRBD2 (5 bases). Per germline, CDR1 SGHTA and CDR2 FQGTGA. Trimming stripped 3 bases from V and 5 bases from J, with 7 bases between. This CDR3 has 12 residues. CDR3 coding DNA: TGTGCCAGCAGCTTTACGGGGGAGACCCAGTACTTC. This translates into CASSFTGETQYF.

The chain combines TRBV2 with TRBJ1-5; D possibly corresponds to TRBD1 (5 bases). The germline CDR1 and CDR2 sequences are SNHLY and FYNNEI. The CDR3 consists of 15 residues. V was clipped by 6 bases and J by 0 bases, with 12 bases between them. The DNA for the CDR3 is TGTGCCAGCAGAGCCGGGGGAGTTAGCAATCAGCCCCAGCATTTT. This codes for CASRAGGVSNQPQHF.

This clone was detected only a few times. The V and J genes are TRBV29-1 and TRBJ1-2; TRBD1 matches 9 bases. The germline V gene has CDR1 SQVTM and CDR2 ANQGSEA. V dropped 4 bases and J dropped 8; count of bases not matched to a gene: 5. The CDR3 extends over 12 amino acids. The CDR3 bases are TGCAGCGTTGGGGGACAGGGAGTAGGCTACACCTTC. This encodes CSVGGQGVGYTF.

V is TRBV18 and J is TRBJ2-2; 9 nucleotides line up with TRBD1. V lost 8 bases to trimming and J lost 6 bases; unmatched junction nucleotides: 1. Germline V gene lookup returns CDR1 KGHSH and CDR2 LQKENI. The CDR3 sequence is 12 residues long. CDR3 DNA sequence: TGTGCCAGCCGGACAGGGGCCGGGGAGCTGTTTTTT. This encodes CASRTGAGELFF.

The V gene is TRBV18, the J gene TRBJ2-7, with D maybe TRBD1 (6 bases). The CDR3 covers 13 residues. V was clipped by 3 bases and J by 5 bases, with 11 bases between them. CDR1 is KGHSH and CDR2 is LQKENI in the germline V gene. The CDR3 coding sequence is TGTGCCAGCTCACCCCCGGCAGGGGACGAGCAGTACTTC. It translates to CASSPPAGDEQYF.

This chain uses TRBV19 with TRBJ1-1; 7 bases line up with TRBD1. V was clipped by 4 bases and J by 0 bases; unmatched bases: 11. The CDR3 has 17 amino acids. The V gene's germline CDR1 is LNHDA and CDR2 SQIVND (reference sequence). CDR3 residues: CASSTLGGGLMNTEAFF. In DNA, the CDR3 is TGTGCCAGTAGTACCCTCGGAGGGGGCTTGATGAACACTGAAGCTTTCTTT.

The sample holds one count of this clone. J is TRBJ2-3 and V is TRBV5-1; 10 bases match TRBD2. The V gene's germline CDR1 is SGHRS and CDR2 YFSETQ. With 4 bases clipped from V and 4 bases from J, the junction kept 9 bases outside the gene matches. The CDR3 is 16 amino acids. CDR3 nucleotides: TGCGCCAGCAGCAATAGCGGGGGGAGAGACGCAGATACGCAGTATTTT. This translates into CASSNSGGRDADTQYF. The full variable domain, in which reference TRBV5-1 and TRBJ2-3 provide the parts outside the CDR3, is KAGVTQTPRYLIKTRGQQVTLSCSPISGHRSVSWYQQTPGQGLQFLFEYFSETQRNKGNFPGRFSGRQFSNSRSEMNVSTLELGDSALYLCASSNSGGRDADTQYFGPGTRLTVL.

CDR3 sequence (DNA): TGCAGCGCCCAGAAGGACAGGGGGGACACTGAAGCTTTCTTT. Encoded protein: CSAQKDRGDTEAFF. This chain connects TRBV29-1 to TRBJ1-1, with 10 nucleotides matching TRBD1. J was trimmed by 3 bases and V by 7 bases; bases with no gene match: 8. The CDR3 runs 14 residues. CDR1 and CDR2 from the germline V gene are SQVTM and ANQGSEA.

The CDR3 bases are TGTGCCAGCAGTCTGGGAGGGGGTAGTGAAAAACTGTTTTTT. Translated: CASSLGGGSEKLFF. The chain combines TRBV2 with TRBJ1-4; TRBD1 is a possible D gene (6 bases). This CDR3 has 14 amino acids. Trimming took 5 bases from V and 7 from J, leaving 14 bases between them. CDR1 and CDR2 from the germline V gene are SNHLY and FYNNEI.

The J gene is TRBJ1-2, the V gene TRBV14, with no clear D. Germline-derived CDR1 and CDR2 are SGHDN and FVKESK. This CDR3 has 13 amino acids. Trimming took 4 bases from V and 5 from J, leaving 11 bases between them. CDR3 sequence: CASSPPAGYGYTF. Here the CDR3 DNA reads TGTGCCAGCAGCCCGCCGGCCGGGTATGGCTACACCTTC.

The chain combines TRBV18 with TRBJ2-1; 7 bases are shared with TRBD1. This CDR3 region has 14 residues. The V segment lost 6 bases and the J segment 2 bases; nucleotides outside the gene matches: 4. Germline V CDR1 and CDR2: KGHSH, LQKENI. The CDR3 DNA sequence: TGTGCCAGCTCCCGACAGGGCCCCTACAATGAGCAGTTCTTC. Protein sequence: CASSRQGPYNEQFF.

This clone was detected a few times. The CDR3 region is CASTHQRDRGENTIYF. Here the CDR3 DNA reads TGTGCCAGCACGCACCAGCGGGACAGGGGGGAAAACACCATATATTTT. The chain employs TRBV7-9 and TRBJ1-3, with TRBD1 identical over 11 bases. Germline assignment: CDR1 SEHNR and CDR2 FQNEAQ (reference sequence). With V trimmed by 7 bases and J by 6 bases, 11 bases remained unmatched. CDR3 length equals 16 residues.

In its sample, this clone was seen once. The CDR3 loop is CASTTDRKETQYF. The CDR3 DNA reads as TGTGCCAGCACCACGGACAGGAAAGAGACCCAGTACTTC. The V call is TRBV11-2, the J call TRBJ2-5; 7 bases match TRBD1. The CDR3 is made up of 13 amino acids. The germline gives CDR1 SGHAT, CDR2 FQNNGV. V trimming: 7 bases; J trimming: 3 bases; junction bases outside the gene matches: 5.

The chain combines TRBV19 with TRBJ1-1, with a tentative D call TRBD1 (5 bases). The V end was cut by 6 bases, the J end by 6 bases, with 17 bases between. The CDR3 contains 14 residues. Germline loops: CDR1 LNHDA, CDR2 SQIVND (reference sequence). DNA for the CDR3: TGTGCCAGTAGGGAACAGGCCCAGCAGGCTGAAGCTTTCTTT. Its translation: CASREQAQQAEAFF. Supplemented by reference TRBV19 and TRBJ1-1, the full variable domain reads DGGITQSPKYLFRKEGQNVTLSCEQNLNHDAMYWYRQDPGQGLRLIYYSQIVNDFQKGDIAEGYSVSREKKESFPLTVTSAQKNPTAFYLCASREQAQQAEAFFGQGTRLTVV.

The chain joins TRBV6-5 to TRBJ1-2; TRBD1 aligns across 8 bases. V trimming: 7 bases; J trimming: 4 bases; junction bases outside the gene matches: 5. This CDR3 contains 13 residues. Germline V gene sequence: CDR1 MNHEY, CDR2 SVGAGI. Written as DNA, the CDR3 is TGTGCCAGCACTGGACAGGGCGGCTATGGCTACACCTTC. Residues: CASTGQGGYGYTF.

This clone was seen a single time. The rearrangement joins TRBV3-1 (or the pseudogene TRBV3-2) to TRBJ1-1; a weak D match, TRBD1 (5 bases). V lost 1 base, J lost 8 bases, and 8 bases lay in between. Germline V CDR1 and CDR2: LGHDT, YNNKEL (reference sequence). CDR3 length equals 12 residues. CDR3 nucleotides: TGTGCCAGCAGCCAAGGTGGGGGGGAAGCTTTCTTT. This codes for CASSQGGGEAFF.

The V gene is TRBV30, the J gene TRBJ2-1; weak D call: TRBD1 (7 bases). The CDR3 has 16 residues. The ends were cut back, 6 bases at V and 6 bases at J, with 24 bases in the middle. CDR1 is GTSNPN, CDR2 SVGIG, per germline (reference sequence). CDR3 protein: CACSTGSNQGGNEQFF. The CDR3 DNA reads as TGTGCCTGTTCGACAGGGTCGAACCAGGGGGGCAATGAGCAGTTCTTC.

This chain uses TRBV5-1 with TRBJ1-4; TRBD1 agrees at 8 bases. With 0 bases clipped from V and 1 base from J, the junction kept 2 bases outside the gene matches. CDR1 is SGHRS, CDR2 YFSETQ, per germline. CDR3 length: 16 residues. As DNA, the CDR3 is TGCGCCAGCAGCTTGGAGGGGACAGGAACTAATGAAAAACTGTTTTTT. It specifies CASSLEGTGTNEKLFF.

This chain links TRBV12-3 or TRBV12-4 with TRBJ1-2; 7 positions match TRBD1. CDR3 length: 13 residues. The V segment lost 5 bases and the J segment 7 bases; nucleotides outside the gene matches: 7. The CDR3 is CASSHDRAFGYTF. CDR3 sequence (DNA): TGTGCCAGCAGTCACGACAGGGCTTTTGGCTACACCTTC.